The sequence of this T cell receptor beta chain was determined in a study of T cell responses to AZD1222 COVID-19 vaccine (dated by TCRdb to the early 2020s). As for the study more broadly: AZD1222 recipients with second doses at about 4 weeks or about 12 weeks were pooled, because spike-specific TCR depth and breadth did not differ between schedules. TCR sequencing was performed for 230 to 250 trial participants, of whom some 200 were given two doses of AZD1222 and 26 were given two doses of MenACWY control vaccine. Trial participants were enrolled into age subgroups of 18-55, 56-69 and 70-plus years, which contained 148, 28 and 57 TCR-sequenced participants, respectively.

The sample's time point label, decoded: baseline before first vaccination. The vaccinee samples were drawn from two UK trials, COV001 and COV002, one of which was a single-blind randomized controlled phase 2/3 trial testing AZD1222 (ChAdOx1 nCoV-19) in healthy adults. For TCRbeta chain sequencing, PBMC samples from trial participants were taken at day 0 and at day 28 after the second dose. The CDR3 regions of human TCRbeta chains were subjected to immunosequencing. The source study handled its data this way. TCRs in the repertoires were matched against a reference library of SARS-CoV-2-specific TCRs that had been generated with the MIRA antigen-specificity platform. Breadth was defined as the fraction of unique TCRs that were SARS-CoV-2-associated, and depth was defined as the fraction of total T cells that were SARS-CoV-2-associated. Each spike-specific TCR was assigned to its reactive spike region and to a CD4 or CD8 class using the MIRA data. Log10-transformed breadth and depth values were compared by one-way ANOVA with Sidak's multiple comparisons tests. Entries here come from immuneACCESS through TCRdb and include only in-frame sequences with V and J called. Some clones fail to appear in such tables; in the studies checked, an unresolved V gene covers under half of the shortfall, and the cause of the remainder is unknown. The DNA gave D and trimming, while V, J and clone size come from that table. For this sample there are 90,000 to 95,000 clones; 65% to 90% appear just once. The ten most abundant clones make up roughly 10% of the sample.

Summary of the overall study and its limitations: Nearly half of unique spike-specific TCRs reportedly recognized epitopes outside regions mutated in the B.1.351 and B.1.1.7 variants. Conclusions about previously exposed vaccinees are limited because only six or seven AZD1222 recipients were SARS-CoV-2 seropositive at baseline. No day 14 peak-response samples were available, so repertoires were characterized only after the peak T cell response. Participants were mostly white British, with more females than males. The authors suggested clonal diversity may have been underestimated. After two AZD1222 doses, both the breadth and the depth of spike-specific TCRs were significantly higher than at day 0 and than in MenACWY recipients. CD4 TCRs associated with the vaccine covered the entire spike protein, and the dominant responses were in regions 160-218 and 743-854. In the small 56-69-year group, the increase in depth fell short of significance, most likely because of low power.

On this clone: Its antigen is unknown. One base away there is no much larger clone; base qualities are not given.

The sequence derives from an adult in good health. Specimen: peripheral blood, collected on day 0 of AZD1222 vaccination.

In nucleotides, the sequence is TGTGCCAGCAGTCAGACAGGGGGCCCTGGAAACACCATATATTTT. Translated, this is CASSQTGGPGNTIYF. Recombination joined TRBV9 with TRBJ1-3, with 10 central nucleotides matching TRBD1. The CDR3 has 15 amino acids, counting the end cysteine and phenylalanine. Only CDR3 DNA is held: 45 bases, read in frame from base 1. CDR1 is given as SGDLS and CDR2 as YYNGEE, both from the germline V gene. V is cut back by 5 bases and J by 2 bases, with 4 bases in the junction unmatched.